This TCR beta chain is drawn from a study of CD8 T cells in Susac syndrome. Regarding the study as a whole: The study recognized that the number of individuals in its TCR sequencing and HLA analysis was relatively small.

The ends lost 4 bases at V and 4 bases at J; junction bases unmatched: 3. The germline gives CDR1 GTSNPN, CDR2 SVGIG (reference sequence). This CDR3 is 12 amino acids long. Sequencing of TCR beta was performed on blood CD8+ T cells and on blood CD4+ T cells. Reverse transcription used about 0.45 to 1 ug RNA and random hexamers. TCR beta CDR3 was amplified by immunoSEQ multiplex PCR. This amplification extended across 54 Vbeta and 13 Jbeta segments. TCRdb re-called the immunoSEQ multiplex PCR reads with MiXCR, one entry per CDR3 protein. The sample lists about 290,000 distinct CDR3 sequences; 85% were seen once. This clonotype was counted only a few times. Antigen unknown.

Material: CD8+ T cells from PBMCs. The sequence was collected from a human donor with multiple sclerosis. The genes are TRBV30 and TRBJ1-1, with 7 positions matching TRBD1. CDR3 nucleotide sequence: TGTGCCTGGACCCGGACAGGCACTGAAGCTTTCTTT. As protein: CAWTRTGTEAFF.